This is a list of T cell receptor beta chains from one sample in a study of shared clonotypes between healthy human individuals. Sequenced by immunoSEQ multiplex PCR; TCRdb stores in-frame clones only, minus some. The sample has millions of clones, more than 80% seen once. The sequencing input was naive CD4+ T cells sorted from blood. Receptors originate from a man younger than 35 in good health. Each CDR3 is given with its conserved first and last residue. Each record gives: D gene, V gene, clone size, J gene, CDR3 protein, CDR3 DNA. The D gene is left open where the match is weak. Not all rows give a size; the values are once, few, many and, for expanded clones, a class.

d_call: TRBD1
v_call: TRBV5-1
clone_size: .
j_call: TRBJ2-2
cdr3_aa: CASSLVPQGAGGELFF
cdr3_nt: TGCGCCAGCAGCTTGGTCCCCCAGGGGGCAGGCGGGGAGCTGTTTTTT

d_call: .
v_call: TRBV6-1
clone_size: .
j_call: TRBJ1-1
cdr3_aa: CAGARGLNTEAFF
cdr3_nt: TGTGCGGGGGCTCGGGGGCTGAACACTGAAGCTTTCTTT

d_call: TRBD2
v_call: TRBV7-2
clone_size: once
j_call: TRBJ2-1
cdr3_aa: CASSQRGGTSGYNEQFF
cdr3_nt: TGTGCCAGCAGTCAGAGGGGCGGGACTAGCGGGTACAATGAGCAGTTCTTC

d_call: TRBD2
v_call: TRBV27
clone_size: once
j_call: TRBJ2-3
cdr3_aa: CASSFLDRGVVDTQYF
cdr3_nt: TGTGCCAGCAGTTTTCTTGATCGGGGGGTGGTAGATACGCAGTATTTT

d_call: TRBD2
v_call: TRBV5-4
clone_size: once
j_call: TRBJ2-5
cdr3_aa: CASSSPGTSGGAQYF
cdr3_nt: TGTGCCAGCAGCTCCCCCGGGACTAGCGGTGGCGCCCAGTACTTC

d_call: .
v_call: TRBV7-2
clone_size: .
j_call: TRBJ2-7
cdr3_aa: CASSPLGGPPYEQYF
cdr3_nt: TGTGCCAGCAGCCCATTGGGAGGACCCCCCTACGAGCAGTACTTC

d_call: TRBD1
v_call: TRBV30
clone_size: .
j_call: TRBJ1-3
cdr3_aa: CAQGQGKPGNTIYF
cdr3_nt: TGTGCCCAGGGACAGGGAAAGCCTGGAAACACCATATATTTT

d_call: TRBD2
v_call: TRBV6-1
clone_size: .
j_call: TRBJ2-5
cdr3_aa: CASSGTSTETQYF
cdr3_nt: TGTGCCAGCAGTGGGACTAGCACTGAGACCCAGTACTTC

d_call: .
v_call: TRBV11-2
clone_size: .
j_call: TRBJ2-1
cdr3_aa: CASSMRGGFIGNEQFF
cdr3_nt: TGTGCCAGCAGCATGCGAGGGGGGTTCATAGGAAATGAGCAGTTCTTC

d_call: .
v_call: TRBV5-1
clone_size: .
j_call: TRBJ2-5
cdr3_aa: CASSAVGRVETQYF
cdr3_nt: TGCGCCAGCAGCGCCGTGGGCAGGGTGGAGACCCAGTACTTC

d_call: .
v_call: TRBV5-1
clone_size: .
j_call: TRBJ2-5
cdr3_aa: CASSPGGETQYF
cdr3_nt: TGCGCCAGCAGCCCTGGTGGGGAGACCCAGTACTTC

d_call: TRBD2
v_call: TRBV10-2
clone_size: once
j_call: TRBJ2-4
cdr3_aa: CASSDPGGEGFIQYF
cdr3_nt: TGCGCCAGCAGTGATCCGGGGGGGGAGGGGTTCATTCAGTACTTC

d_call: TRBD1
v_call: TRBV7-2
clone_size: .
j_call: TRBJ1-1
cdr3_aa: CASSPWDRGGAEAFF
cdr3_nt: TGTGCCAGCAGCCCATGGGACAGGGGGGGTGCTGAAGCTTTCTTT

d_call: .
v_call: TRBV4-1
clone_size: .
j_call: TRBJ1-5
cdr3_aa: CASSQEGDIYSNQPQHF
cdr3_nt: TGCGCCAGCAGCCAAGAAGGAGATATTTATAGCAATCAGCCCCAGCATTTT

d_call: TRBD1
v_call: TRBV2
clone_size: .
j_call: TRBJ1-1
cdr3_aa: CASRGQVTEAFF
cdr3_nt: TGTGCCAGCAGGGGACAGGTCACTGAAGCTTTCTTT

d_call: .
v_call: TRBV10-1
clone_size: .
j_call: TRBJ2-5
cdr3_aa: CASSDGQGRTQYF
cdr3_nt: TGCGCCAGCAGTGATGGGCAGGGACGGACCCAGTACTTC

d_call: .
v_call: TRBV6-5
clone_size: .
j_call: TRBJ2-7
cdr3_aa: CASTTTIAGVGEQYF
cdr3_nt: TGTGCCAGCACTACCACCATCGCAGGGGTGGGCGAGCAGTACTTC

d_call: .
v_call: TRBV27
clone_size: .
j_call: TRBJ1-5
cdr3_aa: CASSPGLAGQPQHF
cdr3_nt: TGTGCCAGCAGTCCAGGGTTAGCTGGTCAGCCCCAGCATTTT

d_call: .
v_call: TRBV10-3
clone_size: .
j_call: TRBJ2-7
cdr3_aa: CAISEGTGTRYEQYF
cdr3_nt: TGTGCCATCAGTGAAGGGACGGGGACGCGCTACGAGCAGTACTTC

d_call: TRBD2
v_call: TRBV2
clone_size: .
j_call: TRBJ2-1
cdr3_aa: CASSLLAGNYNEQFF
cdr3_nt: TGTGCCAGCAGTTTACTAGCGGGGAACTACAATGAGCAGTTCTTC

d_call: .
v_call: TRBV30
clone_size: few
j_call: TRBJ1-5
cdr3_aa: CAWGAGSNQPQHF
cdr3_nt: TGTGCCTGGGGGGCTGGGAGCAATCAGCCCCAGCATTTT

d_call: TRBD1
v_call: TRBV27
clone_size: .
j_call: TRBJ1-1
cdr3_aa: CASRDDRGGVTEAFF
cdr3_nt: TGTGCCAGCAGGGACGACAGGGGGGGGGTCACTGAAGCTTTCTTT

d_call: TRBD1
v_call: TRBV11-1
clone_size: .
j_call: TRBJ1-2
cdr3_aa: CASSLDGKTGFSFGGYTF
cdr3_nt: TGTGCCAGCAGCTTGGACGGGAAGACAGGGTTTTCCTTCGGTGGCTACACCTTC

d_call: .
v_call: TRBV4-3
clone_size: .
j_call: TRBJ2-3
cdr3_aa: CASSQSTGVTDTQYF
cdr3_nt: TGCGCCAGCAGCCAATCGACGGGAGTCACAGATACGCAGTATTTT

d_call: .
v_call: TRBV4-1
clone_size: .
j_call: TRBJ2-5
cdr3_aa: CASSQAMIETQYF
cdr3_nt: TGCGCCAGCAGCCAGGCCATGATCGAGACCCAGTACTTC

d_call: .
v_call: TRBV7-9
clone_size: .
j_call: TRBJ2-7
cdr3_aa: CASSLGESPVDF
cdr3_nt: TGTGCCAGCAGCTTAGGTGAGTCCCCCGTCGACTTC

d_call: .
v_call: TRBV4-1
clone_size: .
j_call: TRBJ1-3
cdr3_aa: CASSPENTYSGNTIYF
cdr3_nt: TGCGCCAGCAGCCCAGAAAATACCTACTCTGGAAACACCATATATTTT

d_call: TRBD1
v_call: TRBV5-1
clone_size: .
j_call: TRBJ1-1
cdr3_aa: CASSRRTGGGLNTEAFF
cdr3_nt: TGCGCCAGCAGCCGGAGGACAGGGGGCGGGTTGAACACTGAAGCTTTCTTT

d_call: .
v_call: TRBV9
clone_size: .
j_call: TRBJ2-7
cdr3_aa: CASSVGGGGDEQYF
cdr3_nt: TGTGCCAGCAGCGTAGGAGGGGGTGGAGACGAGCAGTACTTC

d_call: .
v_call: TRBV5-1
clone_size: .
j_call: TRBJ2-5
cdr3_aa: CASSEGHQLRETQYF
cdr3_nt: TGCGCCAGCAGCGAGGGACATCAGCTGCGGGAGACCCAGTACTTC

d_call: .
v_call: TRBV6-1
clone_size: once
j_call: TRBJ1-5
cdr3_aa: CASSAQGLAGQPQHF
cdr3_nt: TGTGCCAGCAGTGCACAGGGACTGGCGGGTCAGCCCCAGCATTTT

d_call: TRBD1
v_call: TRBV7-2
clone_size: few
j_call: TRBJ1-1
cdr3_aa: CASSFGPGQGEAFF
cdr3_nt: TGTGCCAGCAGCTTTGGTCCGGGACAGGGGGAAGCTTTCTTT

d_call: .
v_call: TRBV7-3
clone_size: few
j_call: TRBJ2-7
cdr3_aa: CASSFDASYEQYF
cdr3_nt: TGTGCCAGCAGCTTTGACGCCTCCTACGAGCAGTACTTC

d_call: .
v_call: TRBV11-2
clone_size: .
j_call: TRBJ2-2
cdr3_aa: CASSLLQVKGTGELFF
cdr3_nt: TGTGCCAGCAGCTTATTACAGGTCAAAGGCACCGGGGAGCTGTTTTTT

d_call: TRBD1
v_call: TRBV15
clone_size: .
j_call: TRBJ1-1
cdr3_aa: CATSRGGQGTEAFF
cdr3_nt: TGTGCCACCAGCAGAGGGGGACAGGGAACTGAAGCTTTCTTT

d_call: TRBD1
v_call: TRBV19
clone_size: .
j_call: TRBJ1-3
cdr3_aa: CASSTGTGVNTIYF
cdr3_nt: TGTGCCAGTAGTACCGGGACAGGAGTAAACACCATATATTTT

d_call: .
v_call: TRBV18
clone_size: .
j_call: TRBJ1-5
cdr3_aa: CASSPLPDQPQHF
cdr3_nt: TGTGCCAGCTCACCCCTACCCGACCAGCCCCAGCATTTT

d_call: .
v_call: TRBV5-5
clone_size: .
j_call: TRBJ2-5
cdr3_aa: CASSPMDRKETQYF
cdr3_nt: TGTGCCAGCAGCCCTATGGACAGAAAAGAGACCCAGTACTTC

d_call: .
v_call: TRBV7-9
clone_size: .
j_call: TRBJ2-3
cdr3_aa: CASSLGYLGTDTQYF
cdr3_nt: TGTGCCAGCAGCTTGGGCTACCTTGGCACAGATACGCAGTATTTT

d_call: TRBD1
v_call: TRBV5-1
clone_size: .
j_call: TRBJ1-1
cdr3_aa: CASSLFPGGNTEAFF
cdr3_nt: TGCGCCAGCAGCTTGTTCCCAGGGGGGAACACTGAAGCTTTCTTT

d_call: .
v_call: TRBV5-1
clone_size: .
j_call: TRBJ1-1
cdr3_aa: CASSLSGAKMNTEAFF
cdr3_nt: TGCGCCAGCAGCTTATCAGGGGCTAAGATGAACACTGAAGCTTTCTTT

d_call: .
v_call: TRBV11-2
clone_size: .
j_call: TRBJ1-4
cdr3_aa: CASSPGEKLFF
cdr3_nt: TGTGCCAGCAGCCCGGGGGAAAAACTGTTTTTT

d_call: .
v_call: TRBV6-6
clone_size: .
j_call: TRBJ2-6
cdr3_aa: CASSYGGPWANVLTF
cdr3_nt: TGTGCCAGCAGTTACGGAGGGCCTTGGGCCAACGTCCTGACTTTC

d_call: .
v_call: TRBV7-2
clone_size: .
j_call: TRBJ2-3
cdr3_aa: CASSAGGLTDTQYF
cdr3_nt: TGTGCCAGCAGCGCCGGCGGGCTGACAGATACGCAGTATTTT

d_call: .
v_call: TRBV27
clone_size: .
j_call: TRBJ1-5
cdr3_aa: CASSRREAMGNQPQHF
cdr3_nt: TGTGCCAGCAGTCGGCGTGAGGCAATGGGCAATCAGCCCCAGCATTTT

d_call: .
v_call: TRBV5-1
clone_size: .
j_call: TRBJ2-5
cdr3_aa: CASSLWDTPSAQYF
cdr3_nt: TGCGCCAGCAGCTTATGGGACACCCCATCGGCCCAGTACTTC

d_call: TRBD2
v_call: TRBV6-5
clone_size: .
j_call: TRBJ2-5
cdr3_aa: CASSSRLAGGMETQYF
cdr3_nt: TGTGCCAGCAGTTCTCGACTAGCGGGGGGAATGGAGACCCAGTACTTC

d_call: TRBD1
v_call: TRBV18
clone_size: .
j_call: TRBJ2-7
cdr3_aa: CASSPPGQVFNEQYF
cdr3_nt: TGTGCCAGCTCACCACCGGGACAGGTCTTCAACGAGCAGTACTTC

d_call: TRBD1
v_call: TRBV30
clone_size: .
j_call: TRBJ2-7
cdr3_aa: CAWTRTGVYEQYF
cdr3_nt: TGTGCCTGGACCCGGACAGGGGTGTACGAGCAGTACTTC

d_call: TRBD1
v_call: TRBV5-6
clone_size: .
j_call: TRBJ1-3
cdr3_aa: CASSLYEQGAVGNTIYF
cdr3_nt: TGTGCCAGCAGCTTGTACGAACAGGGGGCGGTTGGAAACACCATATATTTT

d_call: .
v_call: TRBV6-1
clone_size: .
j_call: TRBJ2-7
cdr3_aa: CASSENNRGATYEQYF
cdr3_nt: TGTGCCAGCAGTGAAAATAATCGCGGCGCTACCTACGAGCAGTACTTC

d_call: .
v_call: TRBV7-3
clone_size: .
j_call: TRBJ2-2
cdr3_aa: CASSLGSTGELFF
cdr3_nt: TGTGCCAGCAGCCTGGGGAGCACCGGGGAGCTGTTTTTT

d_call: .
v_call: TRBV5-1
clone_size: .
j_call: TRBJ2-5
cdr3_aa: CASSLASGRGETQYF
cdr3_nt: TGCGCCAGCAGCTTGGCCTCGGGGCGCGGAGAGACCCAGTACTTC

d_call: .
v_call: TRBV9
clone_size: .
j_call: TRBJ2-2
cdr3_aa: CASSPSYTGELFF
cdr3_nt: TGTGCCAGCAGCCCCTCTTACACCGGGGAGCTGTTTTTT

d_call: .
v_call: TRBV6-1
clone_size: .
j_call: TRBJ2-7
cdr3_aa: CASSDVARHEQYF
cdr3_nt: TGTGCCAGCAGTGACGTGGCCAGGCACGAGCAGTACTTC